This T cell receptor beta chain originates from a study of a mutant IDH1 vaccine in newly diagnosed glioma. Overall study context: Vaccines began 4-6 weeks after radiotherapy alone, or with temozolomide cycles. At week 47 came visit V13, while visit V12 had come at week 35. Patients' prior therapy spanned radiotherapy, temozolomide, or both; most underwent both. Notes on the study in general: Pseudoprogression seemingly bore no relation to changes in top peripheral T cell clonotypes.

The time point was: week 47, end of study. What each vaccine dose contained was 300 ug of mutant IDH1 20-mer peptide, accompanied by topical imiquimod. As to this clone: What it binds is unknown.

The CDR3 extends over 18 amino acids. From germline, CDR1 is SGDLS and CDR2 YYNGEE. Trimming took 0 bases from V and 0 from J, leaving 13 bases between them. Repertoires were generated with immunoSEQ multiplex PCR, while TCRdb's copy carries only in-frame clones and drops some. The table has 30,000 or so clones, about four fifths seen once. J is TRBJ2-6 and V is TRBV9; D gene uncertain. The source material was PBMCs, sampled from a glioma patient whose treatment included an IDH1 peptide vaccine. The TCR was taken from a man aged 25-45 years with glioma. The CDR3 spells CASSVGGTPGSGANVLTF. As DNA, the CDR3 is TGTGCCAGCAGCGTAGGAGGAACTCCTGGCTCTGGGGCCAACGTCCTGACTTTC.